This TCR beta chain is drawn from a study of CD8 T cells in ankylosing spondylitis. General study findings and limits: Reports say disease-linked clones showed up significantly more in matched ankylosing spondylitis synovial fluid. Several highly homologous variants made up a TCR beta motif, and this motif appeared characteristic of ankylosing spondylitis blood. Disease-linked clones bore a CD8+ phenotype and were relatively rare in peripheral blood.

With molecular barcodes, quantitative 5'-RACE was used to make the TCR beta libraries. TCRdb processed the 5' RACE reads anew with MiXCR; each CDR3 protein has one entry. The sample holds 350,000 or so distinct CDR3 sequences; about 14% are singletons and the top ten take approximately 1.1%. Of note for this clonotype: As yet, its antigen is unknown.

Trimming removed 10 bases from V and 8 bases from J; junction bases left unmatched: 8. There are 13 residues in the CDR3. The germline V gene has CDR1 MNHNS and CDR2 SASEGT. The chain recombines TRBV6-1 with TRBJ1-4; 9 bases are a match to TRBD1. Sequencing input: blood, either unsorted or a sorted T cell fraction (not recorded which). The sequence was obtained from a male donor with ankylosing spondylitis or in good health (not recorded which). The CDR3 DNA sequence: TGTGCCACACAGGGGGCTTTAGGAGAAAAACTGTTTTTT. This codes for CATQGALGEKLFF.